A selection of T cell receptor beta chains follows, all from one sample in a study of blood T cell repertoires in COVID-19. Repertoires were generated with immunoSEQ multiplex PCR, while TCRdb's copy carries only in-frame clones and drops some. The table lists approximately 80,000 clones, under 85% of them singletons. Sequencing was done on a sample of peripheral blood. Receptors originate from a woman aged 80 or older with COVID-19, enrolled during active disease. Each CDR3 is given without its conserved first and last residue. Expanded clones are given a class, and other clones once, few, many or no size at all.

cdr3_aa	v_call	j_call	clone_size
ASSAAGTGAYEQY	TRBV19	TRBJ2-7	-
ASSLVGGLTEAF	TRBV5-1	TRBJ1-1	-
ASSETPESKLF	TRBV2	TRBJ1-4	-
ASSQQTGTGWQRNTEAF	TRBV4-1	TRBJ1-1	-
ASSPRGLRSGGISGANVLT	TRBV4-2	TRBJ2-6	-
ASSLEVGAEKLF	TRBV5-1	TRBJ1-4	-
ASTPFGGANTGELF	TRBV9	TRBJ2-2	-
ASSLVGGLPGTQY	TRBV7-6	TRBJ2-5	-
ASSLGRGIETQY	TRBV5-4	TRBJ2-5	-
ASSLRGARNQPQH	TRBV27	TRBJ1-5	-
ARSLAACLQREAF	TRBV5-3	TRBJ1-1	-
AMKTGGSNSYNEQF	TRBV7-2	TRBJ2-1	-
ASKSGRASGTDTQY	TRBV5-1	TRBJ2-3	once
ASSHSRVLSYEQY	TRBV3-1/TRBV3-2	TRBJ2-7	-
ASRGLALHNEQF	TRBV19	TRBJ2-1	-
ASSTYGSTDTQY	TRBV6-5	TRBJ2-3	-
AWKGLNYEQY	TRBV30	TRBJ2-7	-
ASSDRLAGVAGELF	TRBV2	TRBJ2-2	-
ASSAGSHTGELF	TRBV10-2	TRBJ2-2	-
ASSLYGTPNTGELF	TRBV27	TRBJ2-2	-
SVGDRTNFMNTEAF	TRBV29-1	TRBJ1-1	-
ASKQGWETQY	TRBV2	TRBJ2-5	few
ASSRQGGKAYNEQF	TRBV19	TRBJ2-1	-
ASSSGTDPEQY	TRBV6-6	TRBJ2-7	-
AISESAGGGFGNYGYT	TRBV10-3	TRBJ1-2	-
SVEVGQTQY	TRBV29-1	TRBJ2-3	-